The present T cell receptor beta chain was sequenced within a study of T-cell reconstitution after alpha-beta-depleted transplantation in children. The study, taken as a whole, reports: Alpha-beta T cells about two months after transplant reportedly derived from several hundred expanded graft clones. A year had passed since transplant, and T-cell counts and diversity by then came mostly from newly produced T cells. Elevated TCRbeta diversity at day 60 was traced, in some patients, to surviving recipient T cells and thymic progenitors.

The CDR3 runs to 13 residues. Germline lookup yields CDR1 SQVTM and CDR2 ANQGSEA. Trimming at V came to 4 bases and at J to 6 bases, leaving 4 bases not matched to a gene. Unique molecular identifiers were built into the TCRbeta library. MiXCR, applied by TCRdb to the PCR reads, yields one record per CDR3 protein. Of hundreds of thousands of distinct CDR3 sequences in the sample, under 15% were seen once. This clonotype was found many times. Its antigen remains unidentified. The sequence derives from a male patient younger than 18 who had a stem cell transplant for acute myeloid leukemia, so the T cells may come from the graft donor. This sequence joins TRBV29-1 and TRBJ2-2; TRBD1 agrees at 8 bases. The input for sequencing was PBMCs, mostly from graft donor cells, taken 360 days after TCRalphabeta/CD19-depleted stem cell transplant. CDR3 amino acids: CSVVQGAPGELFF. As DNA, the CDR3 is TGCAGCGTTGTGCAGGGGGCGCCCGGGGAGCTGTTTTTT.